The 20 T cell receptor beta chains in this list originate from one sample, sequenced in a study of T-cell memory formation after mild COVID-19. TCRdb itself ran the 5' RACE reads through MiXCR, one entry per CDR3 protein. The sample shows some 180,000 distinct CDR3 sequences, 10% to 15% of them seen only once. Sequencing was carried out using PBMCs or a T cell subset sorted from them (not recorded which). The receptors were gathered from a young man who had mild COVID-19 (a few samples of this study predate the infection). Cell type and time point are not known.

The chain is built from TRBV5-1 and TRBJ2-1, with 9 bases lining up with TRBD1. Germline CDR1 reads SGHRS; CDR2 reads YFSETQ. V was clipped by 4 bases and J by 8 bases; unmatched bases: 7. There are 14 residues in the CDR3. The CDR3 region is CASSRRQGGDEQFF. In DNA, the CDR3 is TGCGCCAGCAGCAGGCGACAGGGGGGTGATGAGCAGTTCTTC.

Ten or more counts support this clonotype. V is TRBV20-1 and J is TRBJ2-3, with a possible D match to TRBD2 (5 bases). This CDR3 has 16 residues. V was clipped by 0 bases and J by 8 bases, with 21 bases between them. Per germline, CDR1 DFQATT and CDR2 SNEGSKA (reference sequence). As DNA, the CDR3 is TGCAGTGCTAGAGATGGTCGGGTCGTCGGGATTGGTACGCAGTATTTT. This sequence encodes CSARDGRVVGIGTQYF.

This clonotype was counted only a few times. The chain couples TRBV12-3 or TRBV12-4 to TRBJ2-5; TRBD1 agrees at 7 bases. The CDR3 loop spans 13 amino acids. J gave up 2 bases and V 6 bases, and 3 bases lay outside the gene matches. CDR3 in amino acids: CASRQGQQETQYF. The CDR3 DNA reads as TGTGCCAGCAGGCAGGGACAGCAAGAGACCCAGTACTTC.

The chain carries TRBV24-1 and TRBJ1-1; D perhaps matches TRBD1 (5 bases). Germline CDR1 KGHDR, CDR2 SFDVKD. The CDR3 loop spans 17 amino acids. Trimming removed 6 bases at V and 5 bases at J, with 24 bases between. The CDR3 loop is CATSRTPAAGQGTEAFF. Written as DNA, the CDR3 is TGTGCCACCAGTCGGACCCCGGCTGCTGGACAAGGAACTGAAGCTTTCTTT.

This clonotype showed up just a few times. CDR3 nucleotides: TGCGCCAGCAGCTCGGGGTCGGCCAGGGAGGATGGCTACACCTTC. As protein: CASSSGSAREDGYTF. The gene calls are TRBV5-1 and TRBJ1-2, with a weak D call TRBD1 (5 bases). The germline V gene encodes CDR1 SGHRS and CDR2 YFSETQ. The CDR3 length is 15 residues. Trimming stripped 3 bases from V and 6 bases from J, with 18 bases between. Complete variable domain (other parts from reference TRBV5-1 and TRBJ1-2): KAGVTQTPRYLIKTRGQQVTLSCSPISGHRSVSWYQQTPGQGLQFLFEYFSETQRNKGNFPGRFSGRQFSNSRSEMNVSTLELGDSALYLCASSSGSAREDGYTFGSGTRLTVV.

This sequence joins TRBV7-6 and TRBJ2-1; a weak D match, TRBD2 (6 bases). Germline CDR1 is SGHVS and CDR2 is FNYEAQ. V dropped 5 bases and J dropped 4 bases, with 12 bases sitting between them. The length of the CDR3 is 14 residues. This chain's CDR3 is CASSRLGTYNEQFF. The CDR3 coding sequence is TGTGCCAGCAGCCGCCTCGGGACTTACAATGAGCAGTTCTTC.

The chain couples TRBV6-2 or TRBV6-3 to TRBJ2-3; D is ambiguous. The CDR3 is 13 residues long. Germline-derived CDR1 and CDR2 are MNHEY and SVGEGT. Trimming shortened V by 3 bases and J by 5 bases, and 9 bases separated the two germline ends. The CDR3 is CASSYPLGDTQYF. The CDR3 DNA reads as TGTGCCAGCAGTTATCCCCTGGGAGATACGCAGTATTTT.

This clonotype was observed a few times. The chain is built from TRBV27 and TRBJ2-2; D gene uncertain. The V gene lost 6 bases and the J gene lost 0 bases, with 17 bases spanning the gap. Germline V gene data show CDR1 as MNHEY and CDR2 as SMNVEV (reference sequence). This CDR3 is 17 amino acids long. CDR3 loop: CASSASFALSNTGELFF. CDR3 nucleotide sequence: TGTGCCAGCAGCGCCTCCTTTGCGCTCTCGAACACCGGGGAGCTGTTTTTT.

The rearrangement joins TRBV11-2 to TRBJ2-1; D is possibly TRBD1 (6 bases). The CDR3 sequence is 16 residues long. The V end lost 5 bases, the J end lost 5 bases, and 19 bases lay between the germline ends. Germline CDR1 SGHAT, CDR2 FQNNGV. CDR3 sequence reads: CASSPQTGNRDNEQFF. CDR3 DNA: TGTGCCAGCAGCCCCCAAACAGGGAATAGGGACAATGAGCAGTTCTTC.

A few counts support this clonotype. The V and J genes are TRBV6-2 or TRBV6-3 and TRBJ2-1; D gene ambiguous. The CDR3 loop spans 12 amino acids. Between the trimmed V and J ends, which lost 6 bases and 5 bases, there was a span of 8 bases. In germline, CDR1 is MNHEY, CDR2 SVGEGT. CDR3 sequence (DNA): TGTGCCAGCAGCCCTACTAACAATGAGCAGTTCTTC. Amino acids: CASSPTNNEQFF.

The J gene is TRBJ1-1, the V gene TRBV6-6, with D possibly being TRBD1 (5 bases). The CDR3 runs to 14 residues. The germline CDR1 and CDR2 sequences are MNHNY and SVGAGI (reference sequence). Trimming pared 6 bases from V and 4 bases from J, leaving 15 bases between. The chain's CDR3 is CASSPGGGITEAFF. CDR3 bases: TGTGCCAGCAGCCCCGGGGGGGGTATCACTGAAGCTTTCTTT.

The chain employs TRBV5-1 and TRBJ2-3; D ambiguous. This CDR3 comprises 15 residues. CDR1 and CDR2 (germline): SGHRS, YFSETQ. Trimming stripped 6 bases from V and 6 bases from J, with 20 bases between. The CDR3 nucleotides read TGCGCCAGCAAGGAACAGCCCCTTGAGAGCGATACGCAGTATTTT. Its protein is CASKEQPLESDTQYF.

This clonotype came up a few times. The rearrangement uses TRBV11-2 and TRBJ2-5; possible D gene TRBD2, 5 bases. The V and J ends lost 4 bases and 4 bases respectively, with 10 bases between them. The germline CDR1 and CDR2 sequences are SGHAT and FQNNGV. The CDR3 length is 13 residues. The chain's CDR3 is CASSSQRVETQYF. DNA of the CDR3: TGTGCCAGCAGCTCCCAGAGGGTAGAGACCCAGTACTTC. The variable domain in full, completed from reference TRBV11-2 and TRBJ2-5, reads EAGVAQSPRYKIIEKRQSVAFWCNPISGHATLYWYQQILGQGPKLLIQFQNNGVVDDSQLPKDRFSAERLKGVDSTLKIQPAKLEDSAVYLCASSSQRVETQYFGPGTRLLVL.

This clonotype has just a few counts. This chain connects TRBV20-1 to TRBJ1-1, with D uncertain. Trimming shortened V by 3 bases and J by 1 base, and 15 bases separated the two germline ends. The length of the CDR3 is 15 residues. CDR1 and CDR2 from the germline V gene are DFQATT and SNEGSKA (reference sequence). CDR3 in amino acids: CSARYLGLKNTEAFF. The CDR3 nucleotides read TGCAGTGCTAGGTATCTGGGATTGAAGAACACTGAAGCTTTCTTT.

This clonotype was recorded at least ten times. The V call is TRBV7-8, the J call TRBJ1-5; D perhaps matches TRBD1 (6 bases). From germline, CDR1 is SGHVS and CDR2 FQNEAQ. The V end lost 7 bases, the J end lost 4 bases, and 26 bases lay between the germline ends. The CDR3 is 18 residues long. This chain's CDR3 is CASTETGLAVERNQPQHF. The CDR3 bases are TGTGCCAGCACCGAAACAGGGTTAGCGGTTGAGAGGAATCAGCCCCAGCATTTT. The whole variable domain, remainder taken from reference TRBV7-8 and TRBJ1-5, is GAGVSQSPRYKVAKRGQDVALRCDPISGHVSLFWYQQALGQGPEFLTYFQNEAQLDKSGLPSDRFFAERPEGSVSTLKIQRTQQEDSAVYLCASTETGLAVERNQPQHFGDGTRLSIL.

This sequence joins TRBV24-1 and TRBJ1-5; possibly TRBD1 for D (6 bases). This CDR3 has 16 amino acids. Germline V gene lookup returns CDR1 KGHDR and CDR2 SFDVKD. Trimming shortened V by 2 bases and J by 4 bases, and 14 bases separated the two germline ends. The DNA of the CDR3 is TGTGCCACCAGTGATTCGACCGGGACACCAAATCAGCCCCAGCATTTT. It codes for CATSDSTGTPNQPQHF.

The chain carries TRBV7-2 and TRBJ1-3, with D possibly being TRBD1 (5 bases). Germline V gene lookup returns CDR1 SGHTA and CDR2 FQGNSA. Trimming cost V 3 bases and J 4 bases, with 13 bases left between them. This CDR3 is 15 amino acids long. In DNA, the CDR3 is TGTGCCAGCAGCTTCGGCTCAGGGAACGGAAACACCATATATTTT. Its translation is CASSFGSGNGNTIYF.

The gene calls are TRBV30 and TRBJ1-2; D is unresolved. This CDR3 has 12 residues. CDR1 and CDR2 from the germline V gene are GTSNPN and SVGIG (reference sequence). Trimming removed 4 bases at V and 5 bases at J, with 11 bases between. CDR3 sequence: CAWTPAGYGYTF. The DNA of the CDR3 is TGTGCCTGGACCCCGGCCGGGTATGGCTACACCTTC.

This clonotype was recorded a few times. The chain recombines TRBV12-3 or TRBV12-4 with TRBJ2-2; D remains ambiguous. V lost 1 base to trimming and J lost 3 bases, with 6 bases between them. This CDR3 has 14 residues. The CDR3 DNA reads TGTGCCAGCAGTTTAGAGGCGGACACCGGGGAGCTGTTTTTT. Protein sequence: CASSLEADTGELFF.

CDR3 residues: CASSQEPRVGYTF. CDR3 nucleotide sequence: TGCGCCAGCAGCCAAGAGCCCAGGGTGGGTTACACCTTC. This chain joins TRBV4-1 and TRBJ1-2; tentatively, D is TRBD1 (5 bases). Trimming pared 0 bases from V and 11 bases from J, leaving 13 bases between. There are 13 residues in the CDR3. In germline, CDR1 is MGHRA, CDR2 YSYEKL.